The clone carrying this T cell receptor beta chain was observed a few times. Its matching antigen is unknown. The data are from a study of T cell responses to AZD1222 COVID-19 vaccine. Assay: immunoSEQ multiplex PCR; the TCRdb copy retains only in-frame clones and omits some. This table holds roughly 160,000 clones, about 91% found once. The CDR3 totals 18 residues. The junction had 14 bases not matched to a gene; V was cut back by 5 bases and J by 7 bases. The germline V gene encodes CDR1 SGHAT and CDR2 FQNNGV. Study outcomes and limitations: Only six AZD1222 recipients tested seropositive at baseline. Donors, mostly white British, included more females; clonal diversity was possibly underestimated.

The rearrangement joins TRBV11-2 to TRBJ2-1, with TRBD2 identical over 13 bases. This clonotype originated in an adult in good health. Sequenced here: peripheral blood, sampled on day 0 of MenACWY control vaccination. CDR3 DNA sequence: TGTGCCAGCAGCGCCCGCCCTCGGACTAGCGGGAGTCCGAATGAGCAGTTCTTC. Its protein is CASSARPRTSGSPNEQFF.